This record covers a single T cell receptor beta chain. Its antigen remains unidentified. No base quality information exists; no much larger clone differs at one position. V is shortened by 3 bases, J by 3 bases, and the region joining them spans 12 bases. The CDR1 and CDR2 encoded by the germline V gene (reference sequence) are MNHEY and SMNVEV. From the cysteine up to the phenylalanine, the CDR3 has a length of 15 residues. The CDR3 DNA has 45 bases and is translated from base 1. The sample is drawn from a study of T-cell reconstitution after alpha-beta-depleted transplantation in children (dated by TCRdb to 2015 to 2016). For the study in its entirety: T-cell immune reconstitution after TCRalphabeta/CD19-depleted allogeneic hematopoietic cell transplantation in children was quantitatively tracked in the study by means of TCR repertoire profiling. General findings and caveats noted by the study authors: Over the following months the frequencies of hyperexpanded clones went down, and after one year T-cell counts and TCRbeta diversity were mostly credited to newly produced T cells. In some patients, the high TCRbeta diversity seen at day 60 was put down to recipient T cells and intrathymic progenitors that had survived conditioning. About two months after transplant, the apparently early recovery of alphabetaT-cell counts reportedly depended on just several hundred clones that had expanded rapidly and came from non-depleted graft cells.

The library was prepared using PCR. Sequencer: Illumina HiSeq 2500. Molecular barcoding was employed in the preparation of TCR libraries, with unique molecular identifiers being used to normalize TCRbeta repertoire quantification. The public reads were reprocessed in TCRdb via fastp at Q25 and MiXCR, keeping in-frame beta chains. Every distinct CDR3 protein forms one entry, paired with its most common genes and DNA. This sample is represented by roughly 200,000 distinct CDR3 sequences; 7% to 9% of them were singletons. The ten largest account for 35% to 45% of the sample. Read against the paper, the sample's treatment or condition label means: allogeneic hematopoietic cell transplantation with graft depleted of TCRalphabeta T cells and CD19 B cells. TCRalphabeta/CD19-depleted allogeneic hematopoietic cell grafts were given to the transplant recipients, all of whom were children.

The sequencing here drew on PBMCs, mostly from graft donor cells, taken 360 days after TCRalphabeta/CD19-depleted stem cell transplant. The origin of this receptor is a male patient between 2 and 10 years old who had a stem cell transplant for acute myeloid leukemia, so the T cells may come from the graft donor. The chain was built from TRBV27 and TRBJ1-5; the D gene remains uncertain. The CDR3 corresponds to CASSLTRTDNQPQHF. The DNA sequence follows: TGTGCCAGCAGTTTGACCCGGACGGACAATCAGCCCCAGCATTTT.